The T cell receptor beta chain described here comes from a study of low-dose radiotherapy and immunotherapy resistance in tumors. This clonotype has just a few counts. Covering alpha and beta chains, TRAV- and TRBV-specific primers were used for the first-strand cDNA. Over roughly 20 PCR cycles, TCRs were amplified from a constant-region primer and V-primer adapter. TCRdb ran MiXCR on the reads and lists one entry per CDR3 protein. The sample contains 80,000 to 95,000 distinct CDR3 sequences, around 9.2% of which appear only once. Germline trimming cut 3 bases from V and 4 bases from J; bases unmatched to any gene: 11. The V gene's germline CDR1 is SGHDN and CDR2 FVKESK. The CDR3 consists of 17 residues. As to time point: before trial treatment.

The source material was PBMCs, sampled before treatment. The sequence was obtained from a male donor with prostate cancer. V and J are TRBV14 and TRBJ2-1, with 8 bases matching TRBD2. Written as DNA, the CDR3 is TGTGCCAGCAGCCACCCATCCGCGGGAGGCCTTTACAATGAGCAGTTCTTC. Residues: CASSHPSAGGLYNEQFF.